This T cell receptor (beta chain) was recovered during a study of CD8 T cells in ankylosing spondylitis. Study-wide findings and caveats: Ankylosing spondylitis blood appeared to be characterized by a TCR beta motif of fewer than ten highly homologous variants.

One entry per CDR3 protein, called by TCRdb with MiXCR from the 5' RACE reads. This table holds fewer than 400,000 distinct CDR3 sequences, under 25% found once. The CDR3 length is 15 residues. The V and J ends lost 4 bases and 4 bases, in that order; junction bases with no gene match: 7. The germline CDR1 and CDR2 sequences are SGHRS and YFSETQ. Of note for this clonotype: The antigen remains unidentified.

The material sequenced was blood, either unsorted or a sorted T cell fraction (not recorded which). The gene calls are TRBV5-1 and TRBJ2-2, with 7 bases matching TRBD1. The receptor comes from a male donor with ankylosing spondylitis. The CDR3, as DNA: TGCGCCAGCAGCGATAACAGGGGCACCACCGGGGAGCTGTTTTTT. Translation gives CASSDNRGTTGELFF.